Presented here are 20 T cell receptor beta chains from one specimen sequenced in a study of T cells after yellow fever vaccination. TCRdb called the 5' RACE reads again in MiXCR, with one record for every CDR3 protein. The data contain approximately 250,000 distinct CDR3 sequences, 5.5% to 8.5% of them singletons. The specimen comprised CD4+ T cells sorted from PBMCs, sampled on the day of the yellow fever booster vaccination. The source is a man aged 25-45 years who received the YFV17D yellow fever vaccine.

This clonotype has just a few counts. V is TRBV20-1 and J is TRBJ2-1; 10 nucleotides agree with TRBD2. The CDR3 length is 18 residues. V lost 1 base and J lost 0; bases outside the gene matches: 9. Germline assignment: CDR1 DFQATT and CDR2 SNEGSKA (reference sequence). This chain's CDR3 is CSARALAGAVGSYNEQFF. CDR3 coding DNA: TGCAGTGCTAGAGCTCTAGCGGGAGCGGTGGGCTCCTACAATGAGCAGTTCTTC.

This clonotype was seen ten or more times. The chain links TRBV27 to TRBJ1-4; D may be TRBD1 (5 bases). V gave up 3 bases and J gave up 6 bases, with 14 bases separating them. The CDR3 totals 15 residues. Germline CDR1 MNHEY, CDR2 SMNVEV (reference sequence). The chain's CDR3 is CASSLTVGLHEKLFF. CDR3 sequence (DNA): TGTGCCAGCAGTTTGACAGTAGGGCTCCATGAAAAACTGTTTTTT. Together with reference TRBV27 and TRBJ1-4, the CDR3 gives the full variable domain: EAQVTQNPRYLITVTGKKLTVTCSQNMNHEYMSWYRQDPGLGLRQIYYSMNVEVTDKGDVPEGYKVSRKEKRNFPLILESPSPNQTSLYFCASSLTVGLHEKLFFGSGTQLSVL.

This clonotype was observed a few times. This sequence joins TRBV9 and TRBJ2-1; TRBD1 agrees at 9 bases. The CDR3 runs 15 residues. Losses at the gene ends were 4 bases for V and 8 bases for J; bases not matched to a gene: 10. In germline, CDR1 is SGDLS, CDR2 YYNGEE. CDR3: CASSLSGTGLYEQFF. The CDR3 DNA is TGTGCCAGCAGCTTATCCGGGACAGGGCTTTATGAGCAGTTCTTC. Full variable domain (rest looked up from reference TRBV9 and TRBJ2-1): DSGVTQTPKHLITATGQRVTLRCSPRSGDLSVYWYQQSLDQGLQFLIQYYNGEERAKGNILERFSAQQFPDLHSELNLSSLELGDSALYFCASSLSGTGLYEQFFGPGTRLTVL.

This clonotype was found a few times. The rearrangement uses TRBV7-2 and TRBJ2-1; 9 bases are shared with TRBD1. With 5 bases clipped from V and 6 bases from J, the junction kept 8 bases outside the gene matches. Per germline, CDR1 SGHTA and CDR2 FQGNSA. The CDR3 is 15 residues long. CDR3 protein: CASSVRTGVSNEQFF. As DNA, the CDR3 is TGTGCCAGCAGCGTAAGGACAGGGGTAAGCAATGAGCAGTTCTTC.

As concerns this clonotype: A much larger clone sits a single nucleotide away, making a read error possible. The CDR3 DNA follows: TGCAGTTCTAGGGGACTAGCGGGAGATCTCAGCTCCTACAATGAGCAGTTCTTC. This codes for CSSRGLAGDLSSYNEQFF. The chain uses TRBV20-1 and TRBJ2-1; TRBD2 matches 14 bases. The CDR3 spans 18 residues. Germline CDR1 and CDR2: DFQATT and SNEGSKA (reference sequence).

In this sample, this clonotype turned up many times. The rearrangement links TRBV7-2 to TRBJ2-7, with D possibly TRBD2 on 6 matching bases. From germline, CDR1 is SGHTA and CDR2 FQGNSA. The CDR3 is 13 amino acids. Trimming removed 3 bases at V and 5 bases at J, with 11 bases between. The CDR3 spells CASSFRTGDEQYF. CDR3 DNA sequence: TGTGCCAGCAGCTTTCGGACGGGAGACGAGCAGTACTTC.

Many counts were recorded for this clonotype. The V and J genes are TRBV3-1 and TRBJ2-5; D uncertain. Trimming took 4 bases from V and 3 from J, leaving 12 bases between them. Per germline, CDR1 LGHDT and CDR2 YNNKEL (reference sequence). The CDR3 contains 14 residues. This chain's CDR3 is CASSPGRKKETQYF. As DNA, the CDR3 is TGTGCCAGCAGCCCCGGGCGGAAAAAAGAGACCCAGTACTTC.

This clonotype was recorded many times. The rearrangement uses TRBV4-3 and TRBJ2-2; D is unclear. The germline V and J ends were trimmed by 4 bases and 7 bases, with 10 bases remaining between them. The CDR3 is 13 amino acids. CDR1 and CDR2 from the germline V gene are LGHNA and YSLEER. The CDR3 here is CASSRDRLGELFF. In DNA form, the CDR3 reads TGCGCCAGCAGCCGAGACCGCCTCGGGGAGCTGTTTTTT.

CDR3 loop: CSAKVAGGYEQYF. The CDR3 bases are TGCAGTGCTAAAGTTGCGGGAGGGTACGAGCAGTACTTC. The V and J genes are TRBV20-1 and TRBJ2-7; 9 positions match TRBD2. This CDR3 comprises 13 residues. Germline V CDR1 and CDR2: DFQATT, SNEGSKA (reference sequence). The V segment lost 4 bases and the J segment 4 bases; nucleotides outside the gene matches: 5.

The chain links TRBV12-3 or TRBV12-4 to TRBJ1-6; D unclear. Between the trimmed V and J ends, which lost 2 bases and 7 bases, there was a span of 9 bases. The CDR3 is 14 amino acids. CDR3 DNA: TGTGCCAGCAGTTTATTAGCCTTGAATTCACCCCTCCACTTT. Translated, it gives CASSLLALNSPLHF.

This clonotype occurred many times. The CDR3 here is CSARSGGSYNEQFF. CDR3 coding DNA: TGCAGTGCTCGGAGCGGGGGCTCCTACAATGAGCAGTTCTTC. The V and J genes are TRBV20-1 and TRBJ2-1; 8 bases are shared with TRBD2. J was trimmed by 0 bases and V by 5 bases; bases with no gene match: 3. Germline V gene lookup returns CDR1 DFQATT and CDR2 SNEGSKA (reference sequence). The CDR3 has 14 amino acids.

This clonotype has just a few counts. The gene calls are TRBV20-1 and TRBJ2-7; D is ambiguous. The CDR3 is 14 residues long. V was trimmed by 3 bases and J by 0 bases, leaving 12 bases between them. CDR1 DFQATT and CDR2 SNEGSKA come from the germline V gene (reference sequence). The CDR3, as DNA: TGCAGTGCTAGTGGCGGAACCATCTCCTACGAGCAGTACTTC. It codes for CSASGGTISYEQYF.

This clonotype has a handful of counts. The V and J genes are TRBV20-1 and TRBJ2-2; 12 bases are a match to TRBD2. This CDR3 has 14 amino acids. V trimming: 3 bases; J trimming: 8 bases; junction bases outside the gene matches: 4. The V gene's germline CDR1 is DFQATT and CDR2 SNEGSKA (reference sequence). The CDR3 here is CSASTTSGSGELFF. Here the CDR3 DNA reads TGCAGTGCTAGCACGACTAGCGGGAGTGGGGAGCTGTTTTTT.

The table lists this clonotype with a few counts. The chain joins TRBV5-1 to TRBJ2-1; D uncertain. Trimming stripped 4 bases from V and 1 base from J, with 9 bases between. This CDR3 has 14 amino acids. Germline CDR1 reads SGHRS; CDR2 reads YFSETQ. CDR3 loop: CASSEGVSYNEQFF. CDR3 nucleotides: TGCGCCAGCAGCGAAGGAGTATCCTACAATGAGCAGTTCTTC.

The table lists this clonotype with many counts. The chain carries TRBV10-1 and TRBJ2-3; possible D gene TRBD2, 5 bases. The CDR3 is made up of 11 amino acids. Between the trimmed V and J ends, which lost 4 bases and 7 bases, there was a span of 6 bases. Per germline, CDR1 WNHNN and CDR2 SYGVQD (reference sequence). CDR3 sequence (DNA): TGCGCCAGCAGTGCGGGGAATACGCAGTATTTT. Its protein is CASSAGNTQYF.

V usage is TRBV7-2 and J usage is TRBJ2-5; no firm D call. This CDR3 has 14 residues. Germline lookup yields CDR1 SGHTA and CDR2 FQGNSA. V was trimmed by 4 bases and J by 7 bases, leaving 16 bases between them. This CDR3 is CASSSPGKAGTQYF. CDR3 in DNA: TGTGCCAGCAGCTCGCCGGGCAAGGCAGGGACCCAGTACTTC.

This clonotype was recorded at least ten times. The chain joins TRBV9 to TRBJ2-6, with TRBD1 as a possible D gene (5 bases). Deletions cut 1 base from V and 0 bases from J, with 23 bases between. Per the germline V gene, CDR1 is SGDLS and CDR2 is YYNGEE. The CDR3 consists of 21 residues. CDR3 region: CASSVPGSGRLLSSGANVLTF. In DNA, the CDR3 is TGTGCCAGCAGCGTACCAGGGTCCGGAAGGCTTCTGAGCTCTGGGGCCAACGTCCTGACTTTC.

This clonotype was picked up many times. The J gene is TRBJ1-4, the V gene TRBV20-1; D is undetermined. Trimming removed 8 bases from V and 4 bases from J, with 14 bases in between. CDR1 and CDR2 (germline): DFQATT, SNEGSKA (reference sequence). CDR3 size: 13 residues. CDR3 sequence: CSSRRLGNEKLFF. The CDR3 DNA is TGCAGTTCCCGGCGCCTGGGTAATGAAAAACTGTTTTTT.

The rearrangement joins TRBV27 to TRBJ1-4, with D unclear. V was trimmed by 4 bases and J by 13 bases, leaving 19 bases between them. The CDR3 is made up of 14 amino acids. CDR1 MNHEY and CDR2 SMNVEV come from the germline V gene (reference sequence). The CDR3 DNA reads TGTGCCAGCAGTTCATGGGGTAATGAGAAACTACTGTTTTTT. Translating gives CASSSWGNEKLLFF.

This clonotype was seen repeatedly, ten times or more. The V call is TRBV6-2 or TRBV6-3, the J call TRBJ1-1; 7 positions match TRBD1. The CDR3 totals 14 residues. V trimming: 4 bases; J trimming: 5 bases; junction bases outside the gene matches: 7. The germline V gene encodes CDR1 MNHEY and CDR2 SVGEGT. CDR3 loop: CASSFSQGLTEAFF. CDR3 sequence (DNA): TGTGCCAGCAGTTTTTCACAGGGGCTGACTGAAGCTTTCTTT.